The clone carrying this T cell receptor (beta chain) was observed once. The data derive from a study of blood T cell repertoires in COVID-19. Study as a whole: The United States, Italy and Spain provided the acute and convalescent COVID-19 samples. The analysed material was cDNA or gDNA that came from T cells, B-cell-depleted T cells, or PBMCs.

In the authors' methods: Amplification from reference gene primers served as the basis for estimated nucleated cell counts. Libraries were prepared by immunoSEQ multiplex PCR; TCRdb keeps only in-frame clonotypes and omits some of them. That table gives V, J and clone size, and the DNA gave D and trimming. The top ten hold 30% to 45% of the sample, which has 130,000 to 150,000 clones, roughly 84% seen once. The CDR3 loop spans 16 amino acids. Trimming pared 1 base from V and 2 bases from J, leaving 14 bases between. Germline V CDR1 and CDR2: LNHDA, SQIVND (reference sequence). This clonotype originated in a human donor in a cohort sampled during active COVID-19. V gene TRBV19 combines with J gene TRBJ1-2, with no clear D. Material for sequencing was peripheral blood. CDR3 coding DNA: TGTGCCAGTAGTATAGCAGTAACAGAGCCCAACTATGGCTACACCTTC. Its protein is CASSIAVTEPNYGYTF.